A single sample gave rise to the 18 T cell receptor beta chains below, sequenced in a study of PD-L1 blockade in urothelial cancer. Time point reported: peripheral blood 6 weeks after treatment start. The assay was immunoSEQ multiplex PCR, and TCRdb's table has in-frame clones only and misses some. The table has approximately 36,000 clones, more than 80% seen once. Source: PBMCs, taken around atezolizumab (anti-PD-L1) treatment. The receptors derive from a man between 40 and 49 years old with urothelial cancer.

The chain combines TRBV4-1 with TRBJ1-2, with a tentative D call TRBD1 (5 bases). Germline V lookup: CDR1 MGHRA, CDR2 YSYEKL. The ends were cut back, 3 bases at V and 7 bases at J, with 12 bases in the middle. The CDR3 sequence is 13 residues long. For the CDR3, the DNA is TGCGCCAGCAGCCAGGATAGGGGAGGTGGCTACACCTTC. Translating it yields CASSQDRGGGYTF.

This sequence joins TRBV13 and TRBJ2-2; the match to TRBD1 covers 9 bases. This CDR3 region has 15 residues. Trimming removed 5 bases from V and 5 bases from J; junction bases left unmatched: 6. The germline CDR1 and CDR2 sequences are PRHDT and FYEKMQ (reference sequence). The CDR3, as DNA: TGTGCCAGCAGCCGTTGGACAGGGGTGACCGGGGAGCTGTTTTTT. Translated, it gives CASSRWTGVTGELFF.

This clone was picked up one time. The J gene is TRBJ2-1, the V gene TRBV2, with a weak D call TRBD2 (5 bases). Trimming removed 5 bases at V and 9 bases at J, with 11 bases between. The CDR3 loop spans 12 amino acids. The germline V gene encodes CDR1 SNHLY and CDR2 FYNNEI. CDR3 residues: CASSPTAAEQFF. The CDR3, as DNA: TGTGCCAGCAGTCCCACAGCGGCTGAGCAGTTCTTC. Filled out from reference TRBV2 and TRBJ2-1, the complete variable domain reads EPEVTQTPSHQVTQMGQEVILRCVPISNHLYFYWYRQILGQKVEFLVSFYNNEISEKSEIFDDQFSVERPDGSNFTLKIRSTKLEDSAMYFCASSPTAAEQFFGPGTRLTVL.

The chain employs TRBV7-9 and TRBJ2-7, with a tentative D call TRBD1 (6 bases). Per the germline V gene, CDR1 is SEHNR and CDR2 is FQNEAQ (reference sequence). The CDR3 spans 14 residues. Trimming took 4 bases from V and 3 from J, leaving 13 bases between them. CDR3 nucleotide sequence: TGTGCCAGCAGCTCCACAGGGACGAGCTACGAGCAGTACTTC. The encoded protein is CASSSTGTSYEQYF. Filled out from reference TRBV7-9 and TRBJ2-7, the complete variable domain reads DTGVSQNPRHKITKRGQNVTFRCDPISEHNRLYWYRQTLGQGPEFLTYFQNEAQLEKSRLLSDRFSAERPKGSFSTLEIQRTEQGDSAMYLCASSSTGTSYEQYFGPGTRLTVT.

This clone appeared a single time. The rearrangement uses TRBV7-2 and TRBJ1-5; no firm D call. V lost 4 bases and J lost 11, with 21 bases in between. Germline CDR1 reads SGHTA; CDR2 reads FQGNSA. This CDR3 contains 15 residues. The CDR3 DNA follows: TGTGCCAGCAGCTACAAGGAGGGTGGGCAGTTGTCCCAGCATTTT. Protein: CASSYKEGGQLSQHF.

The rearrangement joins TRBV7-9 to TRBJ1-2; possibly TRBD1 for D (5 bases). With 5 bases removed from V and 4 bases from J, the gap between germline ends came to 20 bases. Germline CDR1 reads SEHNR; CDR2 reads FQNEAQ (reference sequence). This CDR3 is 16 amino acids long. The CDR3 DNA follows: TGTGCCAGCAGCCCCGCCTCAAGTACAGGCATCTATGGCTACACCTTC. It yields the protein CASSPASSTGIYGYTF. Complete variable domain (other parts from reference TRBV7-9 and TRBJ1-2): DTGVSQNPRHKITKRGQNVTFRCDPISEHNRLYWYRQTLGQGPEFLTYFQNEAQLEKSRLLSDRFSAERPKGSFSTLEIQRTEQGDSAMYLCASSPASSTGIYGYTFGSGTRLTVV.

The rearrangement uses TRBV5-1 and TRBJ2-7; 10 nucleotides line up with TRBD1. The CDR3 sequence is 15 residues long. The junction had 10 bases not matched to a gene; V was cut back by 3 bases and J by 7 bases. CDR1 is SGHRS and CDR2 is YFSETQ in the germline V gene. CDR3 protein: CASSWTGTGAREQYF. DNA for the CDR3: TGCGCCAGCAGCTGGACCGGGACAGGGGCCAGGGAGCAGTACTTC.

CDR3 region: CASSHLGGNEQFF. DNA for the CDR3: TGTGCCAGCAGCCATCTGGGGGGTAATGAGCAGTTCTTC. This chain links TRBV14 with TRBJ2-1; weak D call: TRBD2 (6 bases). The CDR3 loop spans 13 amino acids. V was clipped by 3 bases and J by 7 bases, with 10 bases between them. Per germline, CDR1 SGHDN and CDR2 FVKESK.

The chain joins TRBV29-1 to TRBJ2-1; TRBD2 matches at 7 bases. V gave up 4 bases and J gave up 6 bases; unmatched junction bases: 3. The CDR3 runs 12 residues. From germline, CDR1 is SQVTM and CDR2 ANQGSEA. CDR3: CSVGAGFNEQFF. The CDR3 bases are TGCAGCGTTGGAGCGGGATTCAATGAGCAGTTCTTC.

V gene TRBV28 combines with J gene TRBJ1-2, with D maybe TRBD1 (6 bases). The CDR3 consists of 14 residues. Germline CDR1 is MDHEN and CDR2 is SYDVKM. Between the trimmed V and J ends, which lost 3 bases and 4 bases, there was a span of 12 bases. CDR3 amino acids: CASSLGRGGYGYTF. As DNA, the CDR3 is TGTGCCAGCAGTTTGGGCAGGGGCGGCTATGGCTACACCTTC.

This clone came up once. V and J are TRBV14 and TRBJ2-3; D unclear. Looked up from germline, CDR1 is SGHDN and CDR2 is FVKESK. Trimming stripped 2 bases from V and 0 bases from J, with 9 bases between. The CDR3 consists of 15 residues. DNA for the CDR3: TGTGCCAGCAGCCAACAGCCGGGTAGCACAGATACGCAGTATTTT. It specifies CASSQQPGSTDTQYF. The entire variable domain, with the rest obtained from reference TRBV14 and TRBJ2-3, is as follows: EAGVTQFPSHSVIEKGQTVTLRCDPISGHDNLYWYRRVMGKEIKFLLHFVKESKQDESGMPNNRFLAERTGGTYSTLKVQPAELEDSGVYFCASSQQPGSTDTQYFGPGTRLTVL.

This clone occurred once. The V and J genes are TRBV7-2 and TRBJ2-7; possibly TRBD2 for D (6 bases). Trimming stripped 0 bases from V and 12 bases from J, with 9 bases between. The CDR3 has 11 residues. In germline, CDR1 is SGHTA, CDR2 FQGNSA. The CDR3 DNA reads as TGTGCCAGCAGCTTAGCGACTAGTCCGTACTTC. Its translation is CASSLATSPYF. Full variable domain (outside the CDR3, taken from reference TRBV7-2 and TRBJ2-7): GAGVSQSPSNKVTEKGKDVELRCDPISGHTALYWYRQSLGQGLEFLIYFQGNSAPDKSGLPSDRFSAERTGGSVSTLTIQRTQQEDSAVYLCASSLATSPYFGPGTRLTVT.

In its sample, this clone was seen a few times. The rearrangement uses TRBV9 and TRBJ2-2, with 7 nucleotides matching TRBD2. This CDR3 is built from 15 residues. The junction had 5 bases not matched to a gene; V was cut back by 2 bases and J by 4 bases. Germline V gives CDR1 SGDLS, CDR2 YYNGEE. The CDR3 spells CASSVGGSPTGELFF. In nucleotides, the CDR3 is TGTGCCAGCAGCGTTGGCGGGAGCCCCACCGGGGAGCTGTTTTTT.

The rearrangement uses TRBV6-5 and TRBJ1-6; no clear D. Germline loops: CDR1 MNHEY, CDR2 SVGAGI. This CDR3 is built from 13 residues. Deletions cut 0 bases from V and 8 bases from J, with 5 bases between. CDR3 loop: CASSYSGDSPLHF. DNA of the CDR3: TGTGCCAGCAGTTACTCCGGGGATTCACCCCTCCACTTT.

The table lists this clone with a few counts. J is TRBJ2-1 and V is TRBV5-1, with D tentatively TRBD1 (6 bases). Germline CDR1 is SGHRS and CDR2 is YFSETQ. The V end lost 1 base, the J end lost 1 base, and 9 bases lay between the germline ends. This CDR3 is 15 amino acids long. This CDR3 is CASSLQGMSYNEQFF. CDR3 sequence (DNA): TGCGCCAGCAGCTTGCAGGGGATGTCCTACAATGAGCAGTTCTTC.

The chain combines TRBV30 with TRBJ2-3; TRBD2 aligns across 11 bases. The CDR3 length is 15 residues. Germline CDR1 GTSNPN, CDR2 SVGIG (reference sequence). J lost 6 bases, V lost 4 bases, and 9 bases had no gene match. CDR3 region: CAWNDPSGGWDTQYF. Written as DNA, the CDR3 is TGTGCCTGGAATGATCCTAGCGGGGGGTGGGATACGCAGTATTTT.

By sample share, this clone is large. The chain couples TRBV30 to TRBJ2-1; tentative D call: TRBD2 (5 bases). The CDR3 has 14 residues. CDR1 and CDR2 (germline): GTSNPN, SVGIG (reference sequence). The V end was cut by 3 bases, the J end by 0 bases, with 9 bases between. The CDR3 protein is CAWRQRSSYNEQFF. DNA for the CDR3: TGTGCCTGGAGACAGCGGAGCTCCTACAATGAGCAGTTCTTC.

The chain employs TRBV7-8 and TRBJ2-1, with 10 nucleotides matching TRBD2. Germline V gene data show CDR1 as SGHVS and CDR2 as FQNEAQ. Trimming cost V 3 bases and J 3 bases; bases outside gene matches: 2. The CDR3 runs 15 residues. The DNA of the CDR3 is TGTGCCAGCAGCTTCTCTAGCGGGGGCTACAATGAGCAGTTCTTC. Encoded protein: CASSFSSGGYNEQFF.